This T cell receptor (beta chain) was retrieved from a study of cytomegalovirus exposure and HLA in healthy donors. Whole-study findings and limits: Among CMV-associated TCR beta chains, most appeared HLA-restricted in a later analysis. Specificity for CMV antigens was confirmed in vitro for a few of the CMV-associated chains. In a later analysis, at a false discovery rate of 0.05, roughly 17,000 TCR beta sequences matched HLA alleles. A later analysis linked a missense variant in DCLRE1C to the trimming of TCR beta V and J genes.

The PCR was carried out with 60 Vbeta primers and 13 Jbeta primers. Only in-frame clones appear in the TCRdb table, and some are missing; sequencing was by immunoSEQ multiplex PCR. This table has 100,000 to 150,000 clones, 81% appearing once. To note about this clone: As yet, its antigen is unknown.

Germline trimming cut 4 bases from V and 6 bases from J; bases unmatched to any gene: 4. CDR1 MRHNA and CDR2 SNTAGT come from the germline V gene. This CDR3 is 14 amino acids long. This rearrangement joins TRBV6-4 to TRBJ2-3, with 10 bases aligning to TRBD2. The sample comprised PBMCs. The receptor was derived from a man aged 18 to 29 in good health and CMV-seropositive. The CDR3 reads CASSVLAGDDTQYF. For the CDR3, the DNA is TGTGCCAGCAGTGTGCTAGCGGGAGACGATACGCAGTATTTT.